This is a list of T cell receptor beta chains from one sample in a study of T cell changes during pregnancy in multiple sclerosis. Produced via immunoSEQ multiplex PCR; TCRdb's table is partial and in-frame only. The table records 89,000 or so clones, roughly nine tenths of them present only once. The source material was PBMCs, sampled in the first trimester of pregnancy. The receptor set was obtained from a female donor in good health, serving as a control in a pregnancy study. Some clones in this sample may be carry-over from other donors' samples. The CDR3 runs from the conserved cysteine through the conserved F or W. Fields, in order: V gene, clone size, D gene, J gene, CDR3 protein, CDR3 DNA. The D gene is left open where the match is weak. Size values are once, few and many counts, or a class for expanded clones, and some rows have none.

>TRBV7-2|.|.|TRBJ2-7
CASSPLWANYEQYF
TGTGCCAGCAGCCCCCTGTGGGCAAACTACGAGCAGTACTTC
>TRBV10-3|.|.|TRBJ1-1
CAISAGVAGNTEAFF
TGTGCCATCAGTGCCGGAGTGGCGGGGAACACTGAAGCTTTCTTT
>TRBV28|.|.|TRBJ2-7
CASSSTGLETYEQYF
TGTGCCAGCAGTAGTACGGGACTTGAAACCTACGAGCAGTACTTC
>TRBV19|.|TRBD1|TRBJ1-6
CASSTGTGVSLHSPLHF
TGTGCCAGTAGTACCGGGACAGGGGTTAGTCTTCATTCACCCCTCCACTTT
>TRBV28|once|TRBD2|TRBJ2-3
CAGRAGGFTDTQYF
TGTGCCGGGAGGGCGGGGGGGTTCACGGATACGCAGTATTTT
>TRBV27|.|.|TRBJ2-1
CASSLHEQRSYNEQFF
TGTGCCAGCAGTTTGCATGAACAAAGATCCTACAATGAGCAGTTCTTC
>TRBV7-9|.|.|TRBJ2-7
CASSFTYEQYF
TGTGCCAGCAGCTTTACATACGAGCAGTACTTC
>TRBV7-9|.|.|TRBJ1-2
CASSLPEGGYTF
TGTGCCAGCAGCTTACCCGAGGGTGGCTACACCTTC
>TRBV7-8|.|TRBD2|TRBJ2-1
CASSEEGLADHNEQFF
TGTGCCAGCAGCGAAGAAGGACTAGCGGACCACAATGAGCAGTTCTTC
>TRBV6-5|.|.|TRBJ2-5
CASSYSRGGVETQYF
TGTGCCAGCAGTTACTCGCGGGGAGGAGTGGAGACCCAGTACTTC
>TRBV6-6|.|.|TRBJ1-1
CASSTGTEGTEAFF
TGTGCCAGCAGTACAGGCACGGAAGGCACTGAAGCTTTCTTT
>TRBV28|.|.|TRBJ2-1
CASSEVGLDYNEQFF
TGTGCCAGCAGTGAGGTCGGACTGGACTACAATGAGCAGTTCTTC
>TRBV18|.|.|TRBJ1-1
CASSPSGGNTEAFF
TGTGCCAGCTCACCAAGCGGGGGGAACACCGAAGCTTTCTTT
>TRBV25-1|.|.|TRBJ2-7
CASSPTGYEQYF
TGTGCCAGCAGTCCAACAGGCTACGAGCAGTACTTC
>TRBV7-2|.|TRBD2|TRBJ2-1
CASSIPGRASGGNEQFF
TGTGCCAGCAGCATTCCCGGGAGGGCTAGCGGTGGGAATGAGCAGTTCTTC
>TRBV7-6|.|.|TRBJ2-7
CASSLATGEQYF
TGTGCCAGCAGCTTAGCGACGGGAGAGCAGTACTTC
>TRBV10-3|.|.|TRBJ2-7
CATGSGESYEQYF
TGTGCCACGGGGTCAGGGGAGTCCTACGAGCAGTACTTC
>TRBV7-9|.|TRBD1|TRBJ1-1
CASIGTGGNTEAFF
TGTGCCAGCATCGGGACAGGGGGGAACACTGAAGCTTTCTTT
>TRBV5-6|.|TRBD2|TRBJ2-3
CASSRLAGATIGDTQYF
TGTGCCAGCAGCCGTCTAGCGGGGGCGACAATTGGAGATACGCAGTATTTT
>TRBV6-1|.|TRBD2|TRBJ2-3
CASNKRERGDTQYF
TGTGCCAGCAACAAGCGGGAGCGAGGAGATACGCAGTATTTT
>TRBV13|.|TRBD2|TRBJ2-1
CASRPTSGSLDEQFF
TGTGCCAGCAGACCAACTAGCGGGAGTTTGGATGAGCAGTTCTTC
>TRBV7-8|.|.|TRBJ1-5
CASSLTVGRRNQPQHF
TGTGCCAGCAGCTTAACTGTGGGCAGACGAAATCAGCCCCAGCATTTT
>TRBV28|.|TRBD1|TRBJ2-1
CASSSGTGDYNEQFF
TGTGCCAGCAGTTCCGGGACAGGGGACTACAATGAGCAGTTCTTC
>TRBV28|.|.|TRBJ2-7
CASTFPAGSTYEQYF
TGTGCCAGCACCTTCCCGGCGGGCTCCACCTACGAGCAGTACTTC
>TRBV6-1|.|.|TRBJ1-5
CASSAPGDGHQPQHF
TGTGCCAGCAGTGCACCGGGAGATGGGCATCAGCCCCAGCATTTT
>TRBV10-1|.|TRBD2|TRBJ2-3
CASRPAGVTDTQYF
TGCGCCAGCAGGCCAGCGGGGGTCACAGATACGCAGTATTTT
>TRBV19|.|TRBD1|TRBJ2-7
CASSMDLAGGQYF
TGTGCCAGTAGTATGGATCTGGCAGGGGGGCAGTACTTC
>TRBV5-1|.|TRBD2|TRBJ2-7
CASSLGLAGEQYF
TGCGCCAGCAGCCTCGGACTAGCGGGCGAGCAGTACTTC
>TRBV9|.|TRBD2|TRBJ2-2
CASSPWGSGSAGELFF
TGTGCCAGCAGCCCCTGGGGAAGCGGGAGCGCCGGGGAGCTGTTTTTT
>TRBV19|.|.|TRBJ1-5
CAGSIDPRGNQPQHF
TGTGCCGGTAGTATAGATCCCAGGGGCAATCAGCCCCAGCATTTT
>TRBV15|.|TRBD1|TRBJ2-6
CATSRGDSYSGANVLTF
TGTGCCACCAGCAGAGGGGACAGCTACTCTGGGGCCAACGTCCTGACTTTC
>TRBV7-2|.|TRBD2|TRBJ2-7
CASSLGGLAGAYEQYF
TGTGCCAGCAGCTTAGGAGGACTAGCGGGGGCCTACGAGCAGTACTTC
>TRBV5-4|.|.|TRBJ1-1
CASSLKGLETEAFF
TGTGCCAGCAGCTTGAAGGGGTTGGAGACTGAAGCTTTCTTT
>TRBV7-8|.|TRBD2|TRBJ2-3
CASSQTGLGSTDTQYF
TGTGCCAGCAGCCAAACGGGACTAGGGAGCACAGATACGCAGTATTTT
>TRBV27|.|.|TRBJ2-7
CASRRVTGSPSYEQYF
TGTGCCAGCAGGCGGGTAACAGGGTCCCCCTCCTACGAGCAGTACTTC
>TRBV5-1|.|TRBD1|TRBJ2-1
CASSPTGGNEQFF
TGCGCCAGCAGCCCCACAGGGGGCAATGAGCAGTTCTTC
>TRBV28|.|.|TRBJ1-1
CASSSTGIKAFF
TGTGCCAGCAGTTCTACCGGGATAAAAGCTTTCTTT
>TRBV6-6|.|TRBD1|TRBJ1-1
CASSFSTGVEEAFF
TGTGCCAGCAGTTTCTCTACAGGGGTGGAAGAAGCTTTCTTT
>TRBV11-1|.|.|TRBJ2-7
CASSERQFSYEQYF
TGTGCCAGCAGCGAGAGACAGTTTTCCTACGAGCAGTACTTC
>TRBV4-2|many|TRBD1|TRBJ1-3
CASSQDSGTGGNTIYF
TGTGCCAGCAGCCAAGACTCTGGGACAGGAGGAAACACCATATATTTT
>TRBV7-4|once|TRBD2|TRBJ2-1
CASSLEIIREGLINEQFF
TGTGCCAGCAGCTTAGAAATCATTCGGGAGGGCCTTATAAATGAGCAGTTCTTC
>TRBV5-6|.|.|TRBJ1-6
CASSLAGETPLHF
TGTGCCAGCAGCTTGGCGGGGGAAACACCCCTCCACTTT
>TRBV28|.|TRBD1|TRBJ2-7
CASSPRTGNYEQYF
TGTGCCAGCAGTCCCCGGACAGGGAACTACGAGCAGTACTTC
>TRBV11-2|.|.|TRBJ1-2
CASSLGPVLNYGYTF
TGTGCCAGCAGCTTGGGCCCGGTCTTGAACTATGGCTACACCTTC
>TRBV2|.|TRBD1|TRBJ1-5
CASRQTGQPQHF
TGTGCCAGCAGACAGACAGGGCAGCCCCAGCATTTT
>TRBV4-1|.|TRBD1|TRBJ2-6
CASSQESGTGRISGANVLTF
TGCGCCAGCAGCCAGGAATCCGGGACAGGAAGAATCTCTGGGGCCAACGTCCTGACTTTC
>TRBV5-1|once|.|TRBJ2-3
CASSLSGFSTDTQYF
TGCGCCAGCAGCTTAAGCGGGTTTAGCACAGATACGCAGTATTTT
>TRBV29-1|.|.|TRBJ2-6
CSALNQGANVLTF
TGCAGCGCTCTCAATCAGGGGGCCAACGTCCTGACTTTC
>TRBV11-3|.|TRBD2|TRBJ2-1
CASSLNGRIGHEQFF
TGTGCCAGCAGCTTAAACGGGAGGATCGGGCATGAGCAGTTCTTC
>TRBV28|few|.|TRBJ1-5
CASSSEGWQPQHF
TGTGCCAGCAGTTCCGAGGGCTGGCAGCCCCAGCATTTT
>TRBV5-1|.|.|TRBJ2-7
CASSPTSTASYEQYF
TGCGCCAGCAGCCCTACTAGTACGGCCTCCTACGAGCAGTACTTC
>TRBV28|.|TRBD1|TRBJ2-1
CASSSGQGRRYEQFF
TGTGCCAGCAGCTCAGGACAGGGTAGAAGATATGAGCAGTTCTTC
>TRBV18|.|TRBD1|TRBJ1-1
CASSRDRNTEAFF
TGTGCCAGCTCACGGGACAGGAACACTGAAGCTTTCTTT
>TRBV20-1|.|.|TRBJ2-7
CSARYGEQYF
TGCAGTGCTAGGTACGGCGAGCAGTACTTC
>TRBV18|.|.|TRBJ1-5
CASSPGGNQPQHF
TGTGCCAGCTCACCAGGAGGCAATCAGCCCCAGCATTTT
>TRBV2|.|TRBD2|TRBJ2-1
CASKASGGLGEQFF
TGTGCCAGCAAAGCTAGCGGGGGTTTAGGGGAGCAGTTCTTC
>TRBV7-6|.|.|TRBJ1-6
CASSLGRGADNSPLHF
TGTGCCAGCAGCTTAGGACGGGGGGCGGATAATTCACCCCTCCACTTT